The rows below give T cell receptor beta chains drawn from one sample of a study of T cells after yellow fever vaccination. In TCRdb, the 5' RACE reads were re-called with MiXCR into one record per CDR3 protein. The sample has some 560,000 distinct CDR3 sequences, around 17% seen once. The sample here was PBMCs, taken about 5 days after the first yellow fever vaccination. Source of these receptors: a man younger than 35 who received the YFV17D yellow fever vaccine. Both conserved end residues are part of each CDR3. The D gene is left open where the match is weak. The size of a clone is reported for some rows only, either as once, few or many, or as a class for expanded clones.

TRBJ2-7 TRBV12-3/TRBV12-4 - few TGTGCCAGCAGTTTTGTCCCAGGTAGCTCCTACGAGCAGTACTTC CASSFVPGSSYEQYF
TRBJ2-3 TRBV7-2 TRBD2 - TGTGCCAGCAGCCAGCGAGGGCGGGGGGGCATTGATACGCAGTATTTT CASSQRGRGGIDTQYF
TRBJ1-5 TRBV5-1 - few TGCGCCAGCAGCTTGGCAGGGGCCGACAATCAGCCCCAGCATTTT CASSLAGADNQPQHF
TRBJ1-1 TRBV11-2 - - TGTGCCAGCAGCTTATTCGGGGCAGTCACTGAAGCTTTCTTT CASSLFGAVTEAFF
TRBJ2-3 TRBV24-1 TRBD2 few TGTGCCACCAGCGCGCTAGCGGGGGAAAGCACAGATACGCAGTATTTT CATSALAGESTDTQYF
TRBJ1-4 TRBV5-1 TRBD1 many TGCGCCAGCAGCGACCCCGACAGGGCGGGGGAAAAACTGTTTTTT CASSDPDRAGEKLFF
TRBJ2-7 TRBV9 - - TGTGCCAGCAGCGCCAGGACGGACCCCTACGAGCAGTACTTC CASSARTDPYEQYF
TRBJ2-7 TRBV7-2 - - TGTGCCAGCAGCCCGCTCCCGGGACCCTACGAGCAGTACTTC CASSPLPGPYEQYF
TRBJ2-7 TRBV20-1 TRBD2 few TGCAGTGCCGTCCCACGGGAGGCAGGCTCTCTCTACGAGCAGTACTTC CSAVPREAGSLYEQYF
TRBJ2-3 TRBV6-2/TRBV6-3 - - TGTGCCAGCAGTTACCGGTTCACAGATACGCAGTATTTT CASSYRFTDTQYF
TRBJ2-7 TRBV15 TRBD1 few TGTGCCACCAGCAGGGGACAGGGATCCTACGAGCAGTACTTC CATSRGQGSYEQYF
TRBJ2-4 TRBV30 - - TGTGCCTGGAGTGTTGGTCGCCAAAACATTCAGTACTTC CAWSVGRQNIQYF
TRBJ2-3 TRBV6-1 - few TGTGCCAGCAGTGAAACTGGGTTCGCGGATACGCAGTATTTT CASSETGFADTQYF
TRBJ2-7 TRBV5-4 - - TGTGCCAGCAGCTCTCCGGGACGTAGCTCCTACGAGCAGTACTTC CASSSPGRSSYEQYF